These 3 T cell receptor beta chains originate from one sample sequenced in a study of cytotoxic CD8 clonotypes in ibrutinib-treated CLL. The table came from immunoSEQ multiplex PCR; TCRdb's copy has only in-frame clones and leaves some out. The top ten clones hold over 25% of a sample with roughly 52,000 clones, approximately 50% of them seen once. The source was PBMCs, collected after 12 months of ibrutinib treatment. These TCRs come from a human donor with chronic lymphocytic leukemia.

In this sample, this clone turned up once. V is TRBV10-3 and J is TRBJ2-3, with D unresolved. V lost 3 bases and J lost 0, with 13 bases in between. The length of the CDR3 is 16 residues. The germline CDR1 and CDR2 sequences are ENHRY and SYGVKD. DNA of the CDR3: TGTGCCATCAGTGACTTAGGCGGAGCTAGCACAGATACGCAGTATTTT. Its protein product is CAISDLGGASTDTQYF.

The J gene is TRBJ1-5, the V gene TRBV19; 7 bases map to TRBD1. Germline V lookup: CDR1 LNHDA, CDR2 SQIVND (reference sequence). CDR3 length equals 16 residues. J gave up 2 bases and V 4 bases, and 8 bases lay outside the gene matches. CDR3 amino acids: CASSNRQGGGNQPQHF. The DNA for the CDR3 is TGTGCCAGTAGTAACCGACAGGGAGGAGGCAATCAGCCCCAGCATTTT.

As to this clone: The sample has other DNA sequences that encode this CDR3 too. The chain carries TRBV29-1 and TRBJ1-1; 8 nucleotides agree with TRBD1. The V gene's germline CDR1 is SQVTM and CDR2 ANQGSEA. This CDR3 is built from 12 residues. J was trimmed by 1 base and V by 6 bases; bases with no gene match: 1. This CDR3 is CSVGTGNTEAFF. The CDR3 DNA is TGCAGCGTGGGGACAGGGAACACTGAAGCTTTCTTT.